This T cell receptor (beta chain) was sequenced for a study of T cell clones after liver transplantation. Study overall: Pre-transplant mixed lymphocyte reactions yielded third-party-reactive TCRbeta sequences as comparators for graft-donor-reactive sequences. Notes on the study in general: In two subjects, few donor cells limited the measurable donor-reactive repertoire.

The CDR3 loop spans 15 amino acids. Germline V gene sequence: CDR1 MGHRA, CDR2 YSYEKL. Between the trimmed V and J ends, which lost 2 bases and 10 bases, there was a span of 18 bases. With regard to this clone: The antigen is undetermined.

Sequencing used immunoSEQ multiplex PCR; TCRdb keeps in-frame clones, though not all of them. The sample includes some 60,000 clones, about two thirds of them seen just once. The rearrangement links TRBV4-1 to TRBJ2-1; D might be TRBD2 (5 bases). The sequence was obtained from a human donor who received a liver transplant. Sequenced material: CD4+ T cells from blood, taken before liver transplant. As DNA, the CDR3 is TGCGCCAGCAGCCAAAGTGGGTCGGGGAACGTCGAGCAGTTCTTC. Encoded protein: CASSQSGSGNVEQFF.